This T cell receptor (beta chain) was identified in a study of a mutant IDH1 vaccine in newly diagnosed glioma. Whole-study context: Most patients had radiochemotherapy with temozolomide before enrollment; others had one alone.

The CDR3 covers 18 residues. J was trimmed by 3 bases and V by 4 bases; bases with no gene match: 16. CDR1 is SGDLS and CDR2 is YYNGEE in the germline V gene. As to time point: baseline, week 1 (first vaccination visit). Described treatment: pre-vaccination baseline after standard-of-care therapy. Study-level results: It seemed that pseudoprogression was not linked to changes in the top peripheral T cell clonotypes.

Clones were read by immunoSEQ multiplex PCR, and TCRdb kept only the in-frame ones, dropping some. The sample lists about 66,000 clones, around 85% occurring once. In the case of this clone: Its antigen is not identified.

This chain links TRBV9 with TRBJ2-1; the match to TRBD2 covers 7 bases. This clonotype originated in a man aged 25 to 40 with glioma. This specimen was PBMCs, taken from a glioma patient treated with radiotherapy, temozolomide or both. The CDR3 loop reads CASSKGDYLRNLYNEQFF. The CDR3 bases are TGTGCCAGCAGCAAAGGGGACTACCTCCGTAACCTCTACAATGAGCAGTTCTTC. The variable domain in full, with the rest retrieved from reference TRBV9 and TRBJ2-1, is DSGVTQTPKHLITATGQRVTLRCSPRSGDLSVYWYQQSLDQGLQFLIQYYNGEERAKGNILERFSAQQFPDLHSELNLSSLELGDSALYFCASSKGDYLRNLYNEQFFGPGTRLTVL.